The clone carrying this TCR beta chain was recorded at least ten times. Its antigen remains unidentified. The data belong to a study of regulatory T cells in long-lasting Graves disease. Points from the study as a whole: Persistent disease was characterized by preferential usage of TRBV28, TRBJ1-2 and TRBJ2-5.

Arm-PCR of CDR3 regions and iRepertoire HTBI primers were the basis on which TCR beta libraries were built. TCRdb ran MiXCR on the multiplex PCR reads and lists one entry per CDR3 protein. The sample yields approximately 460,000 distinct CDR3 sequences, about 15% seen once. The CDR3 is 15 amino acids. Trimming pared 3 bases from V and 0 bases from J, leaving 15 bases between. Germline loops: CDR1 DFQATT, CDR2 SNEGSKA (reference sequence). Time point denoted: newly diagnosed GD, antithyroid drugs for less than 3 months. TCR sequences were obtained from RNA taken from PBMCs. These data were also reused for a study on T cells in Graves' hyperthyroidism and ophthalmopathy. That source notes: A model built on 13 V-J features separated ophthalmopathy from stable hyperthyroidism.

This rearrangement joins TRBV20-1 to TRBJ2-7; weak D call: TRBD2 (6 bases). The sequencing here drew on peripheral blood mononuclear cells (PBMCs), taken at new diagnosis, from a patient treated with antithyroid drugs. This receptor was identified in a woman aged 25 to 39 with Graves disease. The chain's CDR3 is CSARASSASSYEQYF. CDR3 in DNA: TGCAGTGCTAGGGCTTCTAGCGCCAGCTCCTACGAGCAGTACTTC.